The 20 T cell receptor beta chains in this list originate from one sample, sequenced in a study of blood T cell repertoires in COVID-19. Sequencing was performed with immunoSEQ multiplex PCR; in TCRdb, only in-frame clones are kept and a portion is missing. The table has a few hundred thousand clones, 80% seen once. Sequenced input: peripheral blood. These receptor sequences come from a woman in her 70s with acute or convalescent COVID-19.

The J gene is TRBJ2-5, the V gene TRBV30, with 8 positions matching TRBD2. The V and J ends lost 4 bases and 4 bases, in that order; junction bases with no gene match: 8. CDR3 length: 14 residues. CDR1 and CDR2 (germline): GTSNPN, SVGIG (reference sequence). The CDR3 spells CAWNTNGGAETQYF. In DNA form, the CDR3 reads TGTGCCTGGAATACCAACGGGGGGGCAGAGACCCAGTACTTC.

This chain connects TRBV7-2 to TRBJ2-1; 8 nucleotides match TRBD2. The germline CDR1 and CDR2 sequences are SGHTA and FQGNSA. CDR3 length: 18 amino acids. With 4 bases clipped from V and 4 bases from J, the junction kept 15 bases outside the gene matches. As DNA, the CDR3 is TGTGCCAGCAGCTCACCCACCCGCGGGGGGCACTATTACAATGAGCAGTTCTTC. This sequence encodes CASSSPTRGGHYYNEQFF.

The V call is TRBV2, the J call TRBJ2-5, with TRBD1 as a possible D gene (6 bases). The CDR3 extends over 14 amino acids. CDR1 and CDR2 (germline): SNHLY, FYNNEI. Trimming stripped 4 bases from V and 5 bases from J, with 14 bases between. CDR3 in amino acids: CASSGRTGMETQYF. For the CDR3, the DNA is TGTGCCAGCAGTGGTCGAACAGGGATGGAGACCCAGTACTTC.

The V call is TRBV18, the J call TRBJ1-1, with 7 positions matching TRBD1. This CDR3 is 15 amino acids long. Per germline, CDR1 KGHSH and CDR2 LQKENI. Trimming took 5 bases from V and 4 from J; bases not matched to a gene: 10. The DNA for the CDR3 is TGTGCCAGCTCAGCAGACAGGGTTGGCGGCACTGAAGCTTTCTTT. It is translated as CASSADRVGGTEAFF.

Details on this clone: The sample has other DNA sequences that encode this CDR3 too. V and J are TRBV6-5 and TRBJ2-3; 14 nucleotides align to TRBD2. Trimming took 6 bases from V and 3 from J; bases not matched to a gene: 2. Germline lookup yields CDR1 MNHEY and CDR2 SVGAGI. CDR3 length: 15 amino acids. CDR3 residues: CASRRLAGGTDTQYF. CDR3 in DNA: TGTGCCAGCAGACGACTAGCGGGGGGGACAGATACGCAGTATTTT.

The chain combines TRBV11-2 with TRBJ2-3; D call uncertain. Trimming stripped 2 bases from V and 2 bases from J, with 5 bases between. The CDR3 length is 13 residues. Germline CDR1 SGHAT, CDR2 FQNNGV. CDR3 amino acids: CASSLRFTDTQYF. The CDR3 DNA is TGTGCCAGCAGCTTACGGTTCACAGATACGCAGTATTTT. Complete variable domain (other parts from reference TRBV11-2 and TRBJ2-3): EAGVAQSPRYKIIEKRQSVAFWCNPISGHATLYWYQQILGQGPKLLIQFQNNGVVDDSQLPKDRFSAERLKGVDSTLKIQPAKLEDSAVYLCASSLRFTDTQYFGPGTRLTVL.

V usage is TRBV5-6 and J usage is TRBJ1-2; 10 bases map to TRBD1. Germline-derived CDR1 and CDR2 are SGHDT and YYEEEE. The CDR3 contains 18 residues. Trimming at V came to 4 bases and at J to 4 bases, leaving 16 bases not matched to a gene. As DNA, the CDR3 is TGTGCCAGCAGCCATTCCTCACCGGGACAGGGGCCCGTCTATGGCTACACCTTC. Translation: CASSHSSPGQGPVYGYTF.

V is TRBV2 and J is TRBJ2-2; TRBD1 aligns across 7 bases. CDR3 size: 15 residues. The germline CDR1 and CDR2 sequences are SNHLY and FYNNEI. With 7 bases clipped from V and 5 bases from J, the junction kept 10 bases outside the gene matches. As DNA, the CDR3 is TGTGCCAGCAAACCAGAGGGGGCCGTTACCGGGGAGCTGTTTTTT. Amino acid sequence: CASKPEGAVTGELFF.

This rearrangement joins TRBV5-4 to TRBJ2-3, with a possible D match to TRBD1 (5 bases). V was pared by 0 bases and J by 2 bases, with 10 bases between. There are 15 residues in the CDR3. Germline V gene sequence: CDR1 SGHNT, CDR2 YYREEE (reference sequence). As DNA, the CDR3 is TGTGCCAGCAGCTTGGACAGGTACTACACAGATACGCAGTATTTT. It translates to CASSLDRYYTDTQYF.

The chain links TRBV6-5 to TRBJ1-2, with 8 bases fitting TRBD1. V gave up 5 bases and J gave up 5 bases; unmatched junction bases: 10. Germline V gene sequence: CDR1 MNHEY, CDR2 SVGAGI. The length of the CDR3 is 15 residues. The DNA for the CDR3 is TGTGCCAGCAGTCCTGCCGTGGACAGGGCGTATGGCTACACCTTC. Amino acids: CASSPAVDRAYGYTF.

This chain connects TRBV2 to TRBJ2-2; 8 bases fit TRBD2. Germline lookup yields CDR1 SNHLY and CDR2 FYNNEI. The CDR3 is 15 amino acids. With 5 bases clipped from V and 6 bases from J, the junction kept 8 bases outside the gene matches. Written as DNA, the CDR3 is TGTGCCAGCAGTCCTGGACTAGCATCCGCCGGGGAGCTGTTTTTT. Its protein is CASSPGLASAGELFF.

This clone was observed a handful of times. The gene calls are TRBV7-2 and TRBJ1-4; D unclear. The CDR3 contains 15 residues. Germline V gene lookup returns CDR1 SGHTA and CDR2 FQGNSA. V lost 1 base and J lost 4, with 10 bases in between. The CDR3 DNA follows: TGTGCCAGCAGCTTAGGGAACAGTTTTAATGAAAAACTGTTTTTT. Amino acids: CASSLGNSFNEKLFF.

V and J are TRBV2 and TRBJ1-2, with D unclear. This CDR3 is built from 14 residues. V dropped 8 bases and J dropped 2 bases, with 15 bases sitting between them. Germline loops: CDR1 SNHLY, CDR2 FYNNEI. This CDR3 is CASLGRGANYGYTF. The CDR3 region has the DNA TGTGCCAGCCTAGGACGGGGAGCCAACTATGGCTACACCTTC.

The chain carries TRBV7-2 and TRBJ2-3; TRBD2 agrees at 13 bases. The length of the CDR3 is 17 residues. The junction had 5 bases not matched to a gene; V was cut back by 0 bases and J by 5 bases. The germline V gene encodes CDR1 SGHTA and CDR2 FQGNSA. Written as DNA, the CDR3 is TGTGCCAGCAGCTTAGCGATACTAGCGGGGGGGGGAGATACGCAGTATTTT. It is translated as CASSLAILAGGGDTQYF. Drawing the rest from reference TRBV7-2 and TRBJ2-3, the complete variable domain is GAGVSQSPSNKVTEKGKDVELRCDPISGHTALYWYRQSLGQGLEFLIYFQGNSAPDKSGLPSDRFSAERTGGSVSTLTIQRTQQEDSAVYLCASSLAILAGGGDTQYFGPGTRLTVL.

The chain recombines TRBV3-1 (or the pseudogene TRBV3-2) with TRBJ2-5, with D perhaps TRBD1 (7 bases). This CDR3 is 16 amino acids long. Deletions cut 4 bases from V and 0 bases from J, with 15 bases between. Germline V CDR1 and CDR2: LGHDT, YNNKEL (reference sequence). CDR3 nucleotide sequence: TGTGCCAGCAGCCTCGCGGGACAGCCGTACCAAGAGACCCAGTACTTC. Translating gives CASSLAGQPYQETQYF.

The rearrangement uses TRBV13 and TRBJ1-2, with D possibly matching TRBD1 (6 bases). The V and J ends lost 1 base and 5 bases respectively, with 11 bases between them. This CDR3 contains 14 residues. Germline CDR1 reads PRHDT; CDR2 reads FYEKMQ (reference sequence). The CDR3: CASSLVGTSYGYTF. The CDR3 region has the DNA TGTGCCAGCAGCTTAGTAGGGACATCGTATGGCTACACCTTC.

CDR3 region: CASSDSKEGSVEGEQYF. CDR3 coding DNA: TGTGCCAGCAGTGACTCGAAGGAGGGAAGCGTGGAGGGGGAGCAGTACTTC. This chain joins TRBV6-4 and TRBJ2-7, with D maybe TRBD2 (6 bases). The ends were cut back, 0 bases at V and 7 bases at J, with 22 bases in the middle. The CDR3 spans 17 residues. Germline-derived CDR1 and CDR2 are MRHNA and SNTAGT.

The chain combines TRBV3-1 (or the pseudogene TRBV3-2) with TRBJ2-3; a weak D match, TRBD2 (7 bases). Trimming removed 5 bases at V and 2 bases at J, with 17 bases between. The CDR3 has 16 amino acids. Germline V gene lookup returns CDR1 LGHDT and CDR2 YNNKEL (reference sequence). CDR3 in DNA: TGTGCCAGCAGCTCAGCAAGGGGGGGGGTCACAGATACGCAGTATTTT. Its protein is CASSSARGGVTDTQYF.

The V call is TRBV10-2, the J call TRBJ2-5; 11 bases match TRBD2. This CDR3 region has 15 residues. V was clipped by 4 bases and J by 1 base; unmatched bases: 2. CDR1 WSHSY and CDR2 SAAADI come from the germline V gene. The CDR3, as DNA: TGCGCCAGCAGTGGGCTAGCGGGGGGCCAAGAGACCCAGTACTTC. This gives the protein CASSGLAGGQETQYF.

V is TRBV9 and J is TRBJ2-1; the match to TRBD2 covers 14 bases. Germline V gene lookup returns CDR1 SGDLS and CDR2 YYNGEE. V was pared by 0 bases and J by 7 bases, with 6 bases of the junction left unmatched. The length of the CDR3 is 17 residues. The CDR3 spells CASSVELGTSGGNEQFF. The CDR3 DNA is TGTGCCAGCAGCGTAGAGCTAGGGACTAGCGGGGGTAATGAGCAGTTCTTC. Variable domain in full (rest from reference TRBV9 and TRBJ2-1): DSGVTQTPKHLITATGQRVTLRCSPRSGDLSVYWYQQSLDQGLQFLIQYYNGEERAKGNILERFSAQQFPDLHSELNLSSLELGDSALYFCASSVELGTSGGNEQFFGPGTRLTVL.